This TCR beta chain is drawn from a study of T cell changes during pregnancy in multiple sclerosis. The CDR3 sequence is 14 residues long. Germline values: CDR1 SGHAT, CDR2 FQNNGV. V lost 5 bases and J lost 4; bases outside the gene matches: 5. Using immunoSEQ multiplex PCR, the repertoire was profiled, and TCRdb retains in-frame clones only, with some absent. The sample has tens of thousands of clones, around 90% seen once; the top ten hold about 5.1%. The chain has TRBV11-2 and TRBJ1-2; TRBD1 agrees at 9 bases. The TCR originated in a female donor in good health, enrolled as a control in a pregnancy study. Sequencing was performed on peripheral blood, taken after pregnancy. The chain's CDR3 is CASSRTGEAYGYTF. For the CDR3, the DNA is TGTGCCAGCAGCCGGACAGGGGAAGCCTATGGCTACACCTTC.